A single sample gave rise to the 6 T cell receptor beta chains below, sequenced in a study of beta chain features in type 1 diabetes. General study results and limits: Patients with Type 1 diabetes showed moderately but significantly shorter TCRB CDR3s in all four CD4+ subsets.

Sequenced material consisted of expressed TCRB transcripts (all of the isolated RNA was reverse transcribed). The table came from immunoSEQ multiplex PCR; TCRdb's copy has only in-frame clones and leaves some out. The repertoire holds 680,000 or so clones, with under 15% as singletons. These receptors have no identified antigens. Source material: naive CD4+ T cells from blood. The origin of the receptors is a young man with type 1 diabetes.

In its sample, this clone was seen a few times. The CDR3 coding sequence is TGTGCCAGCAGCTTCATCAGGGGGTCCTACAATGAGCAGTTCTTC. It translates to CASSFIRGSYNEQFF. The chain recombines TRBV7-9 with TRBJ2-1; 7 bases match TRBD1. The germline V gene encodes CDR1 SEHNR and CDR2 FQNEAQ (reference sequence). The CDR3 has 15 residues. After removal of 3 bases from V and 1 base from J, the junction contained 3 bases not matched to a gene.

The rearrangement joins TRBV28 to TRBJ1-5; 9 bases are a match to TRBD1. CDR3 length: 14 amino acids. Germline CDR1 MDHEN, CDR2 SYDVKM. The V and J ends lost 3 bases and 10 bases, in that order; junction bases with no gene match: 7. CDR3 residues: CASSFETGGRPQHF. CDR3 bases: TGTGCCAGCAGTTTCGAGACAGGGGGGCGTCCCCAGCATTTT. Full variable domain (outside the CDR3, taken from reference TRBV28 and TRBJ1-5): DVKVTQSSRYLVKRTGEKVFLECVQDMDHENMFWYRQDPGLGLRLIYFSYDVKMKEKGDIPEGYSVSREKKERFSLILESASTNQTSMYLCASSFETGGRPQHFGDGTRLSIL.

This clone turned up a few times. The J gene is TRBJ1-2, the V gene TRBV14, with D unresolved. The V gene's germline CDR1 is SGHDN and CDR2 FVKESK. The CDR3 covers 16 residues. The V end lost 3 bases, the J end lost 0 bases, and 14 bases lay between the germline ends. The CDR3 protein is CASSHRRAGANYGYTF. CDR3 DNA sequence: TGTGCCAGCAGCCATAGAAGGGCCGGGGCTAACTATGGCTACACCTTC.

The chain employs TRBV7-9 and TRBJ1-2; the D gene is possibly TRBD1 (6 bases). Looked up from germline, CDR1 is SEHNR and CDR2 is FQNEAQ (reference sequence). The CDR3 has 13 residues. V lost 5 bases, J lost 9 bases, and 16 bases lay in between. CDR3 in amino acids: CASSPDRHRSYTF. CDR3 nucleotides: TGTGCCAGCAGCCCCGACAGGCACCGTAGCTACACCTTC.

The chain links TRBV25-1 to TRBJ2-1, with 15 positions matching TRBD2. V gave up 4 bases and J gave up 10 bases; unmatched junction bases: 8. Germline-derived CDR1 and CDR2 are MGHDK and SYGVNS. This CDR3 comprises 16 residues. CDR3 DNA sequence: TGTGCCAGCAGTGTCCGGACTAGCGGGGGGGCAGGAGAGCAGTTCTTC. It yields the protein CASSVRTSGGAGEQFF.

The chain uses TRBV6-5 and TRBJ1-2; D ambiguous. Germline V CDR1 and CDR2: MNHEY, SVGAGI. V lost 8 bases and J 3 bases, leaving 13 bases between the germline ends. This CDR3 is 13 amino acids long. The CDR3 loop reads CASGRALDYGYTF. The DNA of the CDR3 is TGTGCCAGCGGTCGGGCCCTGGACTATGGCTACACCTTC.